The 5 T cell receptor beta chains presented below share a single source sample, sequenced in a study of blood T cell repertoires in COVID-19 (dated by TCRdb to about 2020). The method was the immunoSEQ multiplex PCR assay. TCRdb took this table from immuneACCESS and kept in-frame rearrangements with V and J called. Such tables lack part of the clones; where checked against another copy, unresolved V genes explain under half of the gap, and the rest is unexplained. The sample contains under 250,000 clones, roughly nine tenths of them found a single time. The ten largest clones represent over 0.75% of the sample. The sequencing input was peripheral blood. Receptors originate from a man between 60 and 75 years old with COVID-19, enrolled during active disease.

The chain couples TRBV5-1 to TRBJ1-1; TRBD1 matches at 8 bases. With V trimmed by 6 bases and J by 3 bases, 7 bases remained unmatched. The CDR3 length is 14 residues. The germline V gene has CDR1 SGHRS and CDR2 YFSETQ. The CDR3 here is CASKAGGADTEAFF. CDR3 nucleotide sequence: TGCGCCAGCAAGGCAGGGGGCGCGGACACTGAAGCTTTCTTT.

The chain has TRBV9 and TRBJ2-2; 8 bases map to TRBD2. Trimming cost V 0 bases and J 2 bases; bases outside gene matches: 3. This CDR3 region has 16 residues. The germline V gene encodes CDR1 SGDLS and CDR2 YYNGEE. The chain's CDR3 is CASSVAGGSNTGELFF. CDR3 DNA: TGTGCCAGCAGCGTAGCGGGGGGGAGCAACACCGGGGAGCTGTTTTTT.

The rearrangement links TRBV7-2 to TRBJ2-1; D call uncertain. The CDR3 sequence is 14 residues long. Germline V gene sequence: CDR1 SGHTA, CDR2 FQGNSA. The germline V and J ends were trimmed by 0 bases and 8 bases, with 11 bases remaining between them. This CDR3 reads CASSLAGQADEQFF. CDR3 nucleotide sequence: TGTGCCAGCAGCTTAGCGGGCCAGGCCGATGAGCAGTTCTTC.

This clone was observed a few times. The chain combines TRBV18 with TRBJ2-7, with D perhaps matching TRBD1 (7 bases). CDR1 is KGHSH, CDR2 LQKENI, per germline. The CDR3 is 15 residues long. V lost 0 bases and J 1 base, leaving 10 bases between the germline ends. CDR3 loop: CASSPPTGRSYEQYF. The DNA of the CDR3 is TGTGCCAGCTCACCACCGACAGGGAGGTCCTACGAGCAGTACTTC.

This clone was counted a single time. The CDR3 region is CASSPSLAGNIQYF. The CDR3, as DNA: TGTGCCAGCAGCCCATCCCTAGCGGGAAACATTCAGTACTTC. The chain employs TRBV7-2 and TRBJ2-4; 8 nucleotides match TRBD2. The ends lost 5 bases at V and 6 bases at J; junction bases unmatched: 6. Per germline, CDR1 SGHTA and CDR2 FQGNSA. This CDR3 is 14 amino acids long.